This TCR beta chain comes out of a study of T cell clones after liver transplantation (dated by TCRdb to between 2018 and 2021). In terms of the full investigation: Samples were obtained from ITN030ST, a randomized trial in which withdrawal of immunosuppression was attempted within 2 years of liver transplantation. Three of the eight recipients were HCV-positive; the others were transplanted for non-autoimmune, non-viral indications. Donor-reactive T cell clones were identified by TCRbeta sequencing following a pre-transplant mixed lymphocyte reaction and were subsequently tracked in post-transplant blood. Blood samples were collected pre-transplant, pre-randomization before withdrawal, and post-randomization after either complete withdrawal or failed withdrawal. Until randomization at 12-24 months post-transplant, subjects were given standard immunosuppression, with no induction therapy. Third party-reactive TCRbeta sequences were also identified from pre-transplant MLRs to serve as an antigen-independent comparator for donor-reactive sequences. The studied cohort comprised 8 liver transplant recipients, 3 classified as tolerant and 5 as non-tolerant. To count as tolerant, a recipient had to stay completely off immunosuppression for at least one year without liver enzymes climbing beyond twice the upper limit of normal. General study outcomes and caveats: Circulating donor-reactive CD4 TCRbeta sequences fell significantly post-transplant in most of the 8 subjects, irrespective of tolerance or HCV status. Because of small, heterogeneous patient numbers and non-standardized post-transplant time points, the conclusions were only preliminary. Low numbers of available donor cells limited the measurable donor-reactive repertoire in two subjects. Since no allograft tissue specimens were available, donor-reactive T cells may have migrated into the graft instead of being deleted. When repertoire turnover was accounted for, significantly reduced detection of donor-reactive sequences was found in 7 of 8 subjects for CD4 and in 8 of 8 subjects for CD8. The decline in donor-reactive sequences exceeded the decline in third party-reactive sequences, suggesting partial antigen-specific deletion that was unrelated to withdrawal success.

This clone was counted between two and nine times. Its antigen is unknown. No qualities accompany the bases; no much larger clone lies one base away. Taken from cysteine to phenylalanine, the CDR3 has 13 residues. Only the CDR3 part of the read is kept: 39 bases, read in frame from the first base. From a lookup of the germline V gene, CDR1 and CDR2 are SGHVS and FQNEAQ. The germline ends are 12 bases apart after V is trimmed by 5 bases and J by 4 bases. Unstimulated PBMCs, after thawing, were stained for CD3, CD4 and CD8 and then FACS-sorted into CD3+CD4+ and CD3+CD8+ populations. Each of the 8 studied subjects was randomized to immunosuppression withdrawal. Genomic DNA was isolated with the Qiagen DNeasy Blood and Tissue Kit. Frozen genomic DNA underwent high-throughput TCRbeta CDR3 sequencing by immunoSEQ, including PCR amplification, mapping, bias correction and internal controls. The source study handled its data this way. Productive rearrangements were retained, and unique TCRbeta sequences were defined by the CDR3 nucleotide sequence together with the V and J gene. For classification of a sequence as donor-reactive, at least 5-fold expansion in CFSE-low cells relative to unstimulated pre-transplant cells and a frequency of at least 0.01% were required. Minimum frequency thresholds were set for each subject on the basis of the unstimulated sample with the lowest template count, so that a detection power of at least 90% was ensured. Jensen-Shannon divergence between the top 1000 TCRbeta sequences post-transplant and pre-transplant was used to measure repertoire turnover. Changes in detection of donor-reactive sequences were tested with two-sided Fisher's exact tests. TCRdb took this table from immuneACCESS and kept in-frame rearrangements with V and J called. Such tables lack part of the clones; where checked against another copy, unresolved V genes explain under half of the gap, and the rest is unexplained. The DNA gave D and trimming, while V, J and clone size come from that table. In all, the sample holds tens of thousands of clones, and 85% to 90% of those were seen once. The ten largest clones take up roughly 14% of the sample.

Rearrangement joined TRBV7-8 to TRBJ2-7; the D gene identity is not certain. The TCR comes from a human patient who received a liver transplant. Some T cells seen after a transplant may have their origin in the graft donor. The sample was CD8+ T cells from blood, taken 12 months after liver transplant. The CDR3 reads CASSVDYSYEQYF. The DNA sequence reads TGTGCCAGCAGCGTGGATTATTCATACGAGCAGTACTTC.